This T cell receptor beta chain is from a study of OX40 agonist ivuxolimab in advanced cancers. The CDR3 has 14 amino acids. Per germline, CDR1 MNHEY and CDR2 SVGAGI. Between the trimmed V and J ends, which lost 8 bases and 2 bases, there was a span of 16 bases. Only in-frame clones appear in the TCRdb table, and some are missing; sequencing was by immunoSEQ multiplex PCR. The table lists fewer than 200,000 clones, around 94% of them singletons. The material was CD4+ or CD8+ T cells sorted from blood, obtained in a trial of the OX40 agonist ivuxolimab. The rearrangement links TRBV6-5 to TRBJ2-7; D uncertain. This sequence was found in an adult with an advanced solid tumor such as melanoma, head and neck, liver or kidney cancer. CDR3 nucleotides: TGTGCCAGCGCACGCCCACAGATACCCTACGAGCAGTACTTC. The encoded protein is CASARPQIPYEQYF.